One and the same sample provided the 22 T cell receptor beta chains below, sequenced in a study of T cells expressing NK-cell markers. Reanalyzing the 5' RACE reads, TCRdb keeps one entry per CDR3 protein, without DNA. The record lists about 21,000 distinct CDR3 sequences, of which the ten most abundant hold roughly three fifths. The sequencing sample was made of blood T cells: a sorted CD56 or NKG2C T cell subset, CD4+ or CD8+ T cells, or bulk PBMC T cells (not recorded which). These receptors came from a man between 18 and 69 years old in good health.

This chain joins TRBV2 and TRBJ2-1. Per germline, CDR1 SNHLY and CDR2 FYNNEI. This CDR3 contains 13 residues. The CDR3 here is CSASESSYNEQFF.

This chain joins TRBV28 and TRBJ2-5; TCRdb lists TRBD2, though no DNA is available to test this call. The CDR3 runs to 16 residues. From germline, CDR1 is MDHEN and CDR2 SYDVKM. The CDR3 protein is CASSLGLAGGQETQYF.

The chain has TRBV6-2 or TRBV6-3 and TRBJ1-1; as DNA is missing, the TRBD1 call by TCRdb cannot be tested. This CDR3 has 13 residues. CDR1 and CDR2 (germline): MNHEY, SVGEGT. CDR3 region: CASSLTGATEAFF.

The V call is TRBV21-1, the J call TRBJ2-3; without DNA, the TCRdb call of TRBD1 cannot be checked. TRBV21-1 is noted as a pseudogene. The CDR3 has 14 amino acids. The CDR3 region is CASRKRGREDTQYF.

V and J are TRBV2 and TRBJ2-7. The CDR3 is made up of 14 amino acids. The germline gives CDR1 SNHLY, CDR2 FYNNEI. CDR3 sequence: CASSGVAEPYEQYF.

CDR3 residues: CASSLRASGYEQYF. This chain links TRBV7-2 with TRBJ2-7. The germline gives CDR1 SGHTA, CDR2 FQGNSA. This CDR3 comprises 14 residues.

The chain has TRBV7-8 and TRBJ2-7. CDR3 length: 12 amino acids. Germline V gene sequence: CDR1 SGHVS, CDR2 FQNEAQ. This chain's CDR3 is CASSLGHSEQYF. Based on the CDR3 plus reference TRBV7-8 and TRBJ2-7, the full variable domain is GAGVSQSPRYKVAKRGQDVALRCDPISGHVSLFWYQQALGQGPEFLTYFQNEAQLDKSGLPSDRFFAERPEGSVSTLKIQRTQQEDSAVYLCASSLGHSEQYFGPGTRLTVT.

The gene calls are TRBV6-5 and TRBJ1-4. This CDR3 spans 14 amino acids. Germline V gives CDR1 MNHEY, CDR2 SVGAGI. CDR3 amino acids: CASSYADRNEKLFF.

This clonotype registers medium-sized (0.01 to 0.1%) by frequency. CDR3 in amino acids: CSASPLTSGTVYEQYF. The chain recombines TRBV20-1 with TRBJ2-7; the D call from TCRdb, TRBD2, cannot be confirmed without DNA. CDR1 is DFQATT, CDR2 SNEGSKA, per germline (reference sequence). The CDR3 extends over 16 amino acids.

The chain employs TRBV28 and TRBJ1-1; TCRdb proposes TRBD1, but this gene call is untestable without DNA. Germline CDR1 is MDHEN and CDR2 is SYDVKM. CDR3 length equals 18 residues. The CDR3 here is CASSFGVRWGGMNTEAFF.

The chain recombines TRBV18 with TRBJ2-7; TCRdb's D call of TRBD1 is untestable without DNA. CDR1 is KGHSH, CDR2 LQKENI, per germline. The CDR3 runs to 13 residues. CDR3 sequence: CASRPPEGYEQYF.

The rearrangement links TRBV2 to TRBJ1-2. CDR3 length: 12 amino acids. Looked up from germline, CDR1 is SNHLY and CDR2 is FYNNEI. The CDR3 region is CASTLTNYGYTF.

The genes are TRBV3-1 and TRBJ1-2; TCRdb's D call, TRBD1, is unchecked because there is no DNA. CDR3 length equals 13 residues. Per the germline V gene, CDR1 is LGHDT and CDR2 is YNNKEL (reference sequence). The chain's CDR3 is CASSPMTGEGYTF.

This chain links TRBV15 with TRBJ2-2; absent DNA, TCRdb's TRBD1 call cannot be checked. The germline V gene has CDR1 LNHNV and CDR2 YYDKDF (reference sequence). The CDR3 is made up of 14 amino acids. The CDR3 region is CATSRDREVGELFF.

This chain connects TRBV18 to TRBJ2-1; the D call from TCRdb, TRBD2, cannot be confirmed without DNA. The CDR3 consists of 14 residues. Germline V gene data show CDR1 as KGHSH and CDR2 as LQKENI. CDR3 loop: CASSPWGGRNEQFF.

V is TRBV20-1 and J is TRBJ2-1; TCRdb picks TRBD2, but there is no DNA to check that call. Germline CDR1 and CDR2: DFQATT and SNEGSKA (reference sequence). The CDR3 spans 15 residues. The CDR3 spells CSAREPGPAINEQFF.

The gene calls are TRBV7-8 and TRBJ1-4; TCRdb gives TRBD1 as the D gene, but with no DNA this cannot be confirmed. From germline, CDR1 is SGHVS and CDR2 FQNEAQ. The CDR3 length is 14 residues. The CDR3 protein is CASSRQGNGEKLFF.

This chain links TRBV7-8 with TRBJ2-2; the D gene TCRdb calls, TRBD2, cannot be checked with no DNA. There are 15 residues in the CDR3. Germline V gives CDR1 SGHVS, CDR2 FQNEAQ. CDR3 residues: CASSLTRALTGELFF.

The J gene is TRBJ2-6, the V gene TRBV20-1. The CDR3 loop spans 15 amino acids. The germline V gene encodes CDR1 DFQATT and CDR2 SNEGSKA (reference sequence). This CDR3 is CSASFGFSGANVLTF.

The chain couples TRBV13 to TRBJ2-7; the D call from TCRdb, TRBD1, cannot be confirmed without DNA. The CDR3 contains 16 residues. From germline, CDR1 is PRHDT and CDR2 FYEKMQ (reference sequence). This CDR3 is CASSLTPVGLGYEQYF.

The chain combines TRBV6-2 or TRBV6-3 with TRBJ2-2; TCRdb designates TRBD1, a call that cannot be tested without DNA. The length of the CDR3 is 16 residues. The V gene's germline CDR1 is MNHEY and CDR2 SVGEGT. The CDR3 reads CASSSPGRGLTGELFF.

The gene calls are TRBV9 and TRBJ2-1. The CDR3 has 16 amino acids. Germline assignment: CDR1 SGDLS and CDR2 YYNGEE. CDR3: CASSTKVGSSYNEQFF. Drawing the rest from reference TRBV9 and TRBJ2-1, the complete variable domain is DSGVTQTPKHLITATGQRVTLRCSPRSGDLSVYWYQQSLDQGLQFLIQYYNGEERAKGNILERFSAQQFPDLHSELNLSSLELGDSALYFCASSTKVGSSYNEQFFGPGTRLTVL.